These 32 T cell receptor beta chains came from one sample sequenced in a study of T cells in Graves' hyperthyroidism and ophthalmopathy. Template material for amplifying TCR beta CDR3 regions consisted of RNA transcripts. With the HTBI primer set, the TCR CDR3 went through a first round of RT-PCR. TCRdb recomputed calls from the multiplex PCR reads with MiXCR, one row per CDR3 protein. The top ten hold roughly 15% of the sample, which has 550,000 to 800,000 distinct CDR3 sequences, 15% to 20% seen once. Sample: blood. The receptors here all came from a man between 50 and 59 years old with Graves' hyperthyroidism.

The sample holds many counts of this clonotype. The chain is built from TRBV2 and TRBJ2-3, with D possibly called TRBD1 or TRBD2 (5 bases each). The CDR3 is 16 residues long. V dropped 6 bases and J dropped 0 bases, with 16 bases sitting between them. From germline, CDR1 is SNHLY and CDR2 FYNNEI. The CDR3 reads CASREMAGRSTDTQYF. Written as DNA, the CDR3 is TGTGCCAGCAGGGAAATGGCAGGGAGAAGCACAGATACGCAGTATTTT.

This clonotype was observed at least ten times. The chain combines TRBV28 with TRBJ2-7, with 9 bases matching TRBD2. Trimming took 5 bases from V and 3 from J; bases not matched to a gene: 5. In germline, CDR1 is MDHEN, CDR2 SYDVKM. This CDR3 region has 14 residues. The CDR3 here is CASSPGLAVYEQYF. The CDR3 bases are TGTGCCAGCAGTCCGGGACTAGCAGTCTACGAGCAGTACTTC.

This clonotype showed up many times. The chain recombines TRBV7-3 with TRBJ1-1; possibly TRBD1 for D (5 bases). Germline V CDR1 and CDR2: SGHTA, FQGTGA. The CDR3 sequence is 14 residues long. V lost 6 bases and J lost 1, with 12 bases in between. CDR3 sequence reads: CASSPGGANTEAFF. The CDR3 region has the DNA TGTGCCAGCAGTCCGGGGGGTGCGAACACTGAAGCTTTCTTT.

This clonotype was picked up many times. The chain is built from TRBV6-2 or TRBV6-3 and TRBJ2-7; 9 bases fit TRBD1. This CDR3 contains 17 residues. Germline V gene data show CDR1 as MNHEY and CDR2 as SVGEGT. V was clipped by 7 bases and J by 0 bases; unmatched bases: 13. The CDR3 is CASTRWKTGGFSYEQYF. CDR3 in DNA: TGTGCCAGCACCCGATGGAAAACAGGGGGCTTCTCCTACGAGCAGTACTTC.

On this clonotype itself: This is likely a read error, given that the CDR3 carries no conserved phenylalanine or tryptophan at its end. The chain recombines TRBV3-1 with TRBJ2-6; possibly TRBD1 for D (6 bases). The V gene lost 6 bases and the J gene lost 3 bases, with 9 bases spanning the gap. CDR3 length equals 14 residues. Germline lookup yields CDR1 LGHDT and CDR2 YNNKEL (reference sequence). CDR3 in amino acids: CASSGTYGANVLTS. DNA for the CDR3: TGTGCCAGCAGTGGGACATATGGGGCCAACGTCCTGACTTCC.

This clonotype was seen many times. This rearrangement joins TRBV2 to TRBJ2-5, with D perhaps TRBD1 or TRBD2 (6 bases each). The V gene lost 3 bases and the J gene lost 5 bases, with 13 bases spanning the gap. The CDR3 loop spans 14 amino acids. Germline lookup yields CDR1 SNHLY and CDR2 FYNNEI. For the CDR3, the DNA is TGTGCCAGCAGTGATCTTACAGGGAGGGAGACCCAGTACTTC. Its translation: CASSDLTGRETQYF.

Concerning this clonotype itself: A much larger clone differs by one base, so this may be a read error. The chain recombines TRBV24-1 with TRBJ2-5, with 8 bases that match TRBD1. Trimming removed 2 bases from V and 3 bases from J; junction bases left unmatched: 1. Germline V gene sequence: CDR1 KGHDR, CDR2 SFDVKD. The CDR3 consists of 14 residues. CDR3 nucleotides: TGTGCCACCAGTGATTCGGGACAGGAAGAGACCCAGTACTTC. The encoded protein is CATSDSGQEETQYF.

This clonotype was observed at least ten times. This sequence joins TRBV12-3 or TRBV12-4 and TRBJ2-7; possibly TRBD1 or TRBD2 for D (5 bases each). The CDR3 extends over 14 amino acids. The V end lost 2 bases, the J end lost 5 bases, and 13 bases lay between the germline ends. The CDR3 loop reads CASSLSSLGDEQYF. The CDR3 coding sequence is TGTGCCAGCAGTTTATCTAGCCTGGGGGACGAGCAGTACTTC.

This clonotype has ten or more counts. The chain is built from TRBV28 and TRBJ2-2; possibly TRBD1 for D (6 bases). The CDR3 is 15 residues long. Looked up from germline, CDR1 is MDHEN and CDR2 is SYDVKM. Trimming removed 6 bases from V and 0 bases from J, with 11 bases in between. The CDR3 protein is CASRTGTTNTGELFF. CDR3 DNA sequence: TGTGCCAGCAGGACCGGGACAACGAACACCGGGGAGCTGTTTTTT. The full variable domain, rest sourced from reference TRBV28 and TRBJ2-2, is DVKVTQSSRYLVKRTGEKVFLECVQDMDHENMFWYRQDPGLGLRLIYFSYDVKMKEKGDIPEGYSVSREKKERFSLILESASTNQTSMYLCASRTGTTNTGELFFGEGSRLTVL.

This clonotype was seen a handful of times. V gene TRBV28 combines with J gene TRBJ2-4; D is possibly TRBD1 or TRBD2 (5 bases each). Trimming took off 7 bases at V and 8 bases at J, with 21 bases between the two ends. The CDR3 totals 15 residues. Germline lookup yields CDR1 MDHEN and CDR2 SYDVKM. CDR3: CASTSRGRGRDIQYF. In nucleotides, the CDR3 is TGTGCCAGCACCTCTAGGGGCCGGGGACGGGACATTCAGTACTTC.

This clonotype was detected a few times. The rearrangement links TRBV12-5 to TRBJ2-5, with no clear D. This CDR3 contains 13 residues. Trimming cost V 1 base and J 5 bases, with 8 bases left between them. Germline V gives CDR1 LGHNT, CDR2 FRNRAP. In DNA, the CDR3 is TGTGCTAGTGGTTTGGCTGAGGTCGAGACCCAGTACTTC. Protein sequence: CASGLAEVETQYF.

The chain combines TRBV15 with TRBJ2-3; D is uncertain. This CDR3 has 14 amino acids. From germline, CDR1 is LNHNV and CDR2 YYDKDF (reference sequence). Trimming took off 0 bases at V and 5 bases at J, with 9 bases between the two ends. The CDR3 here is CATSRDRRRDTQYF. The CDR3 bases are TGTGCCACCAGCAGAGATCGTAGGAGAGATACGCAGTATTTT.

Points on this clonotype: A read error may be the cause here, since a much bigger clone is one base away. V gene TRBV10-2 combines with J gene TRBJ1-2; a weak D match, TRBD1 (6 bases). CDR1 is WSHSY, CDR2 SAAADI, per germline. This CDR3 region has 16 residues. CDR3 nucleotides: TGCGCCAGCAGTGAGTCGCGGCAGGGGTACAACTATAGCTACACCTTC. It codes for CASSESRQGYNYSYTF.

This clonotype was counted a few times. The chain is built from TRBV13 and TRBJ2-7, with D tentatively TRBD1 (6 bases). This CDR3 contains 16 residues. Germline V gives CDR1 PRHDT, CDR2 FYEKMQ (reference sequence). The V end was cut by 3 bases, the J end by 3 bases, with 18 bases between. The CDR3 nucleotides are TGTGCCAGCAGCTTGATTATAGCTCGAGGGGGCTACGAGCAGTACTTC. The encoded protein is CASSLIIARGGYEQYF.

The genes are TRBV5-6 and TRBJ2-1; the match to TRBD2 covers 10 bases. V shed 0 bases and J 4 bases; nucleotides not matched to a gene: 4. The CDR3 is made up of 16 amino acids. CDR1 and CDR2 from the germline V gene are SGHDT and YYEEEE. The CDR3 DNA sequence: TGTGCCAGCAGCTTGGGGACTAGCGGATATTACAATGAGCAGTTCTTC. Translated: CASSLGTSGYYNEQFF.

This clonotype was seen many times. The genes are TRBV12-3 or TRBV12-4 and TRBJ2-6, with D possibly being TRBD2 (5 bases). The V end lost 5 bases, the J end lost 0 bases, and 5 bases lay between the germline ends. This CDR3 contains 14 residues. CDR3 nucleotides: TGTGCCAGCAGTCGGGACTCTGGGGCCAACGTCCTGACTTTC. Translated, it gives CASSRDSGANVLTF.

The chain is built from TRBV28 and TRBJ2-3; 8 bases fit TRBD1. The germline CDR1 and CDR2 sequences are MDHEN and SYDVKM. The CDR3 is 14 amino acids. V gave up 7 bases and J gave up 3 bases; unmatched junction bases: 6. CDR3 residues: CASMAQGGTDTQYF. CDR3 nucleotides: TGTGCCAGCATGGCACAGGGGGGAACAGATACGCAGTATTTT.

This clonotype has a count of ten or more. This rearrangement joins TRBV24-1 to TRBJ2-5; D ambiguous. Deletions cut 0 bases from V and 2 bases from J, with 12 bases between. Germline CDR1 and CDR2: KGHDR and SFDVKD. The CDR3 consists of 16 residues. The CDR3 reads CATSDLVSFEQETQYF. DNA for the CDR3: TGTGCCACCAGTGATTTGGTTAGTTTCGAGCAAGAGACCCAGTACTTC.

This clonotype was counted ten times or more. The chain carries TRBV6-2 or TRBV6-3 and TRBJ2-1, with D perhaps TRBD1 or TRBD2 (8 bases each). V was trimmed by 5 bases and J by 7 bases, leaving 30 bases between them. Germline V gives CDR1 MNHEY, CDR2 SVGEGT. The CDR3 spans 19 residues. The CDR3 DNA reads TGTGCCAGCAGTGAGTTCCGGACTAGCCCTCAGGGGGCGAAAAATGAGCAGTTCTTC. As protein: CASSEFRTSPQGAKNEQFF.

The chain combines TRBV7-9 with TRBJ1-2, with TRBD1 identical over 10 bases. CDR1 and CDR2 from the germline V gene are SEHNR and FQNEAQ (reference sequence). CDR3 size: 14 residues. V shed 6 bases, J shed 4 bases, and the junction held 5 bases outside the gene matches. The CDR3: CASRPGQGSYGYTF. The CDR3 bases are TGTGCCAGCAGGCCGGGACAGGGGAGCTATGGCTACACCTTC.

The chain recombines TRBV3-1 with TRBJ1-6; D call uncertain. Germline V gene sequence: CDR1 LGHDT, CDR2 YNNKEL (reference sequence). CDR3 size: 12 residues. Trimming shortened V by 8 bases and J by 10 bases, and 12 bases separated the two germline ends. The CDR3, as DNA: TGTGCCAGCCGCCGAGTGGGGTCACCCCTCCACTTT. Its protein is CASRRVGSPLHF.

V is TRBV10-1 and J is TRBJ1-1; D might be TRBD1 (6 bases). Per germline, CDR1 WNHNN and CDR2 SYGVQD (reference sequence). This CDR3 is 15 amino acids long. V was clipped by 3 bases and J by 5 bases, with 16 bases between them. The CDR3: CASSDPGRGWTEAFF. The CDR3 nucleotides read TGCGCCAGCAGTGACCCTGGGAGGGGGTGGACTGAAGCTTTCTTT.

This clonotype was counted ten times or more. The CDR3 DNA reads TGTGCCAGCAGTTTAAATCAGGGGAGGGGAGAGACCCAGTACTTC. Its translation is CASSLNQGRGETQYF. V usage is TRBV12-3 or TRBV12-4 and J usage is TRBJ2-5; a possible D gene is TRBD2 (7 bases). V was pared by 2 bases and J by 4 bases, with 14 bases between. CDR3 length: 15 amino acids.

The V and J genes are TRBV30 and TRBJ1-1, with unresolved D. Per germline, CDR1 GTSNPN and CDR2 SVGIG (reference sequence). CDR3 size: 15 residues. The V end lost 5 bases, the J end lost 4 bases, and 20 bases lay between the germline ends. CDR3 sequence reads: CAWHIWARAGTEAFF. Written as DNA, the CDR3 is TGTGCCTGGCATATCTGGGCCCGGGCGGGCACTGAAGCTTTCTTT.

This clonotype was counted ten times or more. This chain connects TRBV2 to TRBJ2-1; maybe TRBD2 (6 bases). V shed 7 bases and J shed 5 bases, with 18 bases lying between them. This CDR3 has 15 residues. Per the germline V gene, CDR1 is SNHLY and CDR2 is FYNNEI. The CDR3 sequence is CASTSWGEQHNEQFF. The CDR3 coding sequence is TGTGCCAGCACCTCTTGGGGGGAGCAACACAATGAGCAGTTCTTC.

J is TRBJ1-2 and V is TRBV11-2; 7 bases line up with TRBD1. V shed 6 bases, J shed 4 bases, and the junction held 11 bases outside the gene matches. From germline, CDR1 is SGHAT and CDR2 FQNNGV. This CDR3 contains 15 residues. The CDR3 nucleotides are TGTGCCAGCAGTACCGACAGGGTTCCGTTCTATGGCTACACCTTC. Translated: CASSTDRVPFYGYTF.

In this sample, this clonotype turned up many times. The CDR3, as DNA: TGTGCCAGCAAAACCCAGGGGGCATTGGGTGAGCAGTTCTTC. As protein: CASKTQGALGEQFF. The chain couples TRBV2 to TRBJ2-1; TRBD1 matches 8 bases. Germline lookup yields CDR1 SNHLY and CDR2 FYNNEI. CDR3 size: 14 residues. The trim removed 7 bases at V and 9 bases at J, leaving 11 bases unmatched.

This clonotype was recorded a few times. This chain links TRBV6-4 with TRBJ2-1; the D call may be TRBD1 or TRBD2 (5 bases each). CDR1 and CDR2 (germline): MRHNA, SNTAGT. The CDR3 is 16 amino acids. Trimming pared 3 bases from V and 5 bases from J, leaving 17 bases between. For the CDR3, the DNA is TGTGCCAGCAGTGAAGGGTGGGACCTGAACGACAATGAGCAGTTCTTC. This encodes CASSEGWDLNDNEQFF.

This chain links TRBV19 with TRBJ2-3; 8 bases map to TRBD1. Germline V gives CDR1 LNHDA, CDR2 SQIVND (reference sequence). J gave up 2 bases and V 6 bases, and 7 bases lay outside the gene matches. There are 15 residues in the CDR3. CDR3 amino acids: CASRPGTGYTDTQYF. The CDR3 nucleotides are TGTGCCAGTAGGCCCGGGACAGGCTACACAGATACGCAGTATTTT.

This chain joins TRBV28 and TRBJ1-5, with D possibly TRBD1 on 5 matching bases. The CDR3 runs to 17 residues. Trimming stripped 6 bases from V and 5 bases from J, with 23 bases between. The V gene's germline CDR1 is MDHEN and CDR2 SYDVKM. CDR3 sequence: CASRAAGSTRPHQPQHF. CDR3 coding DNA: TGTGCCAGCAGAGCTGCAGGGTCGACGAGACCGCATCAGCCCCAGCATTTT.

The rearrangement joins TRBV20-1 to TRBJ2-5; D might be TRBD2 (5 bases). This CDR3 has 12 residues. Trimming took 3 bases from V and 2 from J, leaving 7 bases between them. CDR1 is DFQATT and CDR2 is SNEGSKA in the germline V gene (reference sequence). DNA for the CDR3: TGCAGTGCTAGCTGGGAGCAAGAGACCCAGTACTTC. Its translation: CSASWEQETQYF.

This clonotype was observed a few times. The rearrangement joins TRBV20-1 to TRBJ2-7; D is perhaps TRBD1 (6 bases). Germline V gene data show CDR1 as DFQATT and CDR2 as SNEGSKA (reference sequence). Trimming removed 2 bases at V and 2 bases at J, with 13 bases between. This CDR3 is built from 14 residues. The CDR3 sequence is CSARPGHGTYEQYF. Written as DNA, the CDR3 is TGCAGTGCTAGACCGGGACACGGAACCTACGAGCAGTACTTC.